This TCR beta chain is drawn from a study of T cells in Graves' hyperthyroidism and ophthalmopathy (dated by TCRdb to 2018 to 2020). At the level of the whole study: Peripheral blood was sampled at the time of initial diagnosis, prior to any treatment. After sampling, hyperthyroidism patients received methimazole starting at 30 mg daily, and ophthalmopathy patients received high-dose intravenous methylprednisolone. Thyroid tissue and blood T-cell repertoires from about six Graves' hyperthyroidism patients were also compared in the study. For training and testing, the approximately 97 patients in the discovery cohort were randomly divided in a 7:3 ratio. Prospective prediction of ophthalmopathy was tested in an independent validation cohort consisting of fewer than 20 hyperthyroidism patients and more than 15 patients who later progressed to ophthalmopathy. The paper describes TCR Vbeta CDR3 sequencing of 120 to 150 peripheral blood samples, made up of roughly 45 ophthalmopathy patients, 70 to 75 hyperthyroidism patients and roughly 17 progressor patients. To identify distinguishing TCR V-J signatures, a discovery cohort of roughly 100 patients was used, comprising 40 to 45 with Graves' ophthalmopathy and about 59 with stable Graves' hyperthyroidism. General findings and caveats noted by the study authors: No statistical method was used to set the sample size in advance, and investigators knew the group allocation. A model built on a 13 V-J signature distinguished ophthalmopathy from stable hyperthyroidism, reaching 87.88% sensitivity and 81.08% specificity in cross-validation and 80%/75% in testing. During validation, the model predicted progression to ophthalmopathy a median of approximately 7 months ahead of onset, with approximately 70% sensitivity and roughly 72% specificity. Most expanded thyroid clonotypes (frequency above 0.001) were also found in blood, which suggests that blood repertoires may mirror thyroid immune responses.

This clonotype was recorded many times. Its antigen is not yet known. No base quality information exists; no much larger clone differs at one position. The TCR beta CDR3 regions were amplified from the RNA transcripts. A first-round RT-PCR of the TCR CDR3 used the HTBI primer set with the Qiagen OneStep RT-PCR kit. A second multiplex PCR round built the libraries, followed by size selection and purification. Paired-end sequencing of the libraries was performed with 100 bp reads on an Illumina HiSeq2000. The published analysis was carried out like this. SOAPnuke was used to process the raw data, throwing out any read that contained adapters or uncalled bases, had a mean Phred below 15, or lacked an exact constant-primer or identifier match. High-quality paired reads were merged with COPE v1.2.5, and unique nucleotide sequences were defined as clonotypes. MiTCR v1.1 was used to align clonotypes to the IMGT TRBV, TRBD and TRBJ reference segments. Analysis was restricted to V-J combinations with a frequency above 0.0001, which covered 99.2% of repertoires. The TCS score was defined as F50 (clonal expansion) divided by E x V (chaos), with BLOSUM62-based TCRdist calculated between CDR3 peptides within each V-J. Welch's t-statistics and random forest reduced 500 to 550 V-J features to 13, which were used in a naive Bayes classifier (R e1071). TCRdb reworked the public reads: Q25 trimming with fastp, MiXCR clone assembly, productive beta chains retained. Each entry merges the rows of one CDR3 protein and shows their most common DNA and genes. None of the V and J calls come from the authors' own analysis; TCRdb made them. Across this sample there are about 640,000 distinct CDR3 sequences, with more than 20% seen only once. The ten most abundant clones make up roughly a third of the sample.

Ophthalmopathy patients had moderately to severely active disease, Clinical Activity Score of at least 3, NOSPECS grade of at least 4, and duration under 3 months. Patients with uncontrolled infections, other autoimmune diseases, pregnancy or lactation were excluded. Diagnoses relied on clinical symptoms, serum thyroxine and TRAb, thyroid ultrasound and orbital computed tomography. PBMCs were isolated from about 9.1 ml of fresh peripheral blood by Ficoll-Paque density gradient centrifugation. Total RNA was extracted using Trizol reagent, and RNA quality was assessed on an Agilent 2100 Bioanalyzer. After removal of 4 bases from V and 1 base from J, the junction retains 7 bases not matched to a gene. CDR1 and CDR2, looked up from the germline V gene, are SGHTA and FQGNSA. Counted from cysteine to phenylalanine, this CDR3 has 16 amino acids. CDR3 DNA only is kept here, 48 bases in frame from base 1.

The chain links TRBV7-2 with TRBJ2-5, and TRBD2 matches 9 of the central bases. The sample consisted of blood. This sequence originates from a young man with Graves' ophthalmopathy. The DNA sequence is as follows: TGTGCCAGCAGCTCTAGACTAGCGGATACCCAAGAGACCCAGTACTTC. This yields the protein CASSSRLADTQETQYF.